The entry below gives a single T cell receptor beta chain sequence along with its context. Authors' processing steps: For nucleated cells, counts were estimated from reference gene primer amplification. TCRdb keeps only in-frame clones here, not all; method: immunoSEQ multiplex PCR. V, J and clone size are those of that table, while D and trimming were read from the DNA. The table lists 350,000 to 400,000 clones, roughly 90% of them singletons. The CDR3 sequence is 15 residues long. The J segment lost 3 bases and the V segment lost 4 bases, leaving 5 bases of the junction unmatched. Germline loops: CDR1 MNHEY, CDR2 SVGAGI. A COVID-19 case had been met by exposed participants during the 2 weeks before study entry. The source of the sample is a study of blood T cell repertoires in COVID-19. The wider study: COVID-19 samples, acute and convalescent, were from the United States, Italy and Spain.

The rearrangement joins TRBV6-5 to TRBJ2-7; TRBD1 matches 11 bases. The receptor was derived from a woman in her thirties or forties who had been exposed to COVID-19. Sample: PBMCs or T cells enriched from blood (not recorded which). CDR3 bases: TGTGCCAGCAGTTCCGGACAGGGGGCTAACTACGAGCAGTACTTC. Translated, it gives CASSSGQGANYEQYF.